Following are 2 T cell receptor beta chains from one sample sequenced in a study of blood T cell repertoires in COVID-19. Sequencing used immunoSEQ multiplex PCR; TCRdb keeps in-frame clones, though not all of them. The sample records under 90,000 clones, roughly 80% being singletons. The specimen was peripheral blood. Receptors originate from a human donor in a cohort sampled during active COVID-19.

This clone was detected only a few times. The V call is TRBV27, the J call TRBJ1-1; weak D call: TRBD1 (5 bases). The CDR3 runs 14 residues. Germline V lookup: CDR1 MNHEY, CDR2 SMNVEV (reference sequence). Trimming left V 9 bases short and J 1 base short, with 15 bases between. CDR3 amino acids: CASISGIRNTEAFF. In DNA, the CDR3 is TGTGCCAGTATCTCAGGGATAAGGAACACTGAAGCTTTCTTT.

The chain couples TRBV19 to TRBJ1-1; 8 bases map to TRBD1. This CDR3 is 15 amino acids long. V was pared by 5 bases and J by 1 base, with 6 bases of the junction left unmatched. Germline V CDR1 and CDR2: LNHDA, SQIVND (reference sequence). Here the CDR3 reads CASSFLRGRNTEAFF. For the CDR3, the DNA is TGTGCCAGTAGTTTTCTCAGGGGGCGGAACACTGAAGCTTTCTTT.